This TCR beta chain emerged from a study of blood T cell repertoires in COVID-19. The CDR3 extends over 12 amino acids. CDR1 LGHDT and CDR2 YNNKEL come from the germline V gene (reference sequence). V was clipped by 2 bases and J by 8 bases, with 9 bases between them. The repertoire was sequenced with immunoSEQ multiplex PCR; TCRdb's copy has only in-frame clones and lacks some. The table lists roughly 200,000 clones, about nine tenths of them singletons, with around 7% in the top ten. The sequencing sample was made of peripheral blood. The V call is TRBV3-1 (or the pseudogene TRBV3-2), the J call TRBJ1-1, with D unresolved. The sequence derives from a middle-aged man with acute or convalescent COVID-19. The CDR3 here is CASSQRWEEAFF. In nucleotides, the CDR3 is TGTGCCAGCAGCCAAAGGTGGGAGGAAGCTTTCTTT.